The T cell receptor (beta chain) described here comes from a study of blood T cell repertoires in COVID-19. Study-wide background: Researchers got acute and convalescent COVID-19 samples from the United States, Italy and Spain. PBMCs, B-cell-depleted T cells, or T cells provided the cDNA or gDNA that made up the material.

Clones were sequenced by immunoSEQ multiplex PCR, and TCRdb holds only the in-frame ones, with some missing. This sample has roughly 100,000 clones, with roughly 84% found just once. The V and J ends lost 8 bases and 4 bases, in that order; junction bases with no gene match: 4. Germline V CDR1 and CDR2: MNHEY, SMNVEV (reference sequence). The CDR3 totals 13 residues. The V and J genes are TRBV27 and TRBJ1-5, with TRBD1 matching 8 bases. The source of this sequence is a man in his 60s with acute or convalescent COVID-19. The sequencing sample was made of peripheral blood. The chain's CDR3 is CASRDRINQPQHF. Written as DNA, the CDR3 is TGTGCCAGCCGGGACAGGATTAATCAGCCCCAGCATTTT.